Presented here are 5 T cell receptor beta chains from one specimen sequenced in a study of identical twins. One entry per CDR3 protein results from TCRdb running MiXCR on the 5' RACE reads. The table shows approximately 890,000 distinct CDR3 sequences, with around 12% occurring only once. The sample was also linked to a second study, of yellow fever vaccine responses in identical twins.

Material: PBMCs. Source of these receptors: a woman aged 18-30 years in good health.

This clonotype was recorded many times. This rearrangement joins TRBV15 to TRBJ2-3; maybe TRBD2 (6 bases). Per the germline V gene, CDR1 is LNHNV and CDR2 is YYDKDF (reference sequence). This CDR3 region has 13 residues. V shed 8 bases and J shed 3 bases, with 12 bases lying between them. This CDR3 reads CATRVRGTDTQYF. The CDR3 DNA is TGTGCCACCCGTGTACGGGGGACAGATACGCAGTATTTT.

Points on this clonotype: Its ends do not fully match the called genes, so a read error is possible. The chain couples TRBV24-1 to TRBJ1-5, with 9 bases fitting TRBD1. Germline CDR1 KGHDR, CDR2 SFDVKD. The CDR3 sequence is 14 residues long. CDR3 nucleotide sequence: TGTGCCGCCAGTACAGGGGGCAGCAATCAGCCCCAGCATTTT. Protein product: CAASTGGSNQPQHF.

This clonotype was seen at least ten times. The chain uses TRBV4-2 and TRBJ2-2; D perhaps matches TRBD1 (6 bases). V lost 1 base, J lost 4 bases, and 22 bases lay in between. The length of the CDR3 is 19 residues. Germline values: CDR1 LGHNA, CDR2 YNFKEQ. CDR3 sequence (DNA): TGTGCCAGCAGCCAAGCCTCTTACCTCGGCCAGGGGATCACCGGGGAGCTGTTTTTT. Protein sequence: CASSQASYLGQGITGELFF.

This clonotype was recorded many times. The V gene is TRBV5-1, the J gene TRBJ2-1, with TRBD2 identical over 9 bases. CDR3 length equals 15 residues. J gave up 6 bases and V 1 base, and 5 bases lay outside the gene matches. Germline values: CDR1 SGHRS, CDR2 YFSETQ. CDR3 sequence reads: CASSLSGGPFNEQFF. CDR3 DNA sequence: TGCGCCAGCAGCTTGAGCGGGGGGCCATTCAATGAGCAGTTCTTC.

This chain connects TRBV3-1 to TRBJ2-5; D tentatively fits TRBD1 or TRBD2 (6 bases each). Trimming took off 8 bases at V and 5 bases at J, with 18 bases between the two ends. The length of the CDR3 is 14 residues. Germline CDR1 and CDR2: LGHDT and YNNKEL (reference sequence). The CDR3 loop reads CASSPTGRSETQYF. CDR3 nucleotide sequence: TGTGCCAGCTCACCAACAGGGAGGTCGGAGACCCAGTACTTC.